This TCR beta chain appears in the sequencing data of a study of T cell responses to AZD1222 COVID-19 vaccine. Study-level results: Most donors were white British, females outnumbered males, and clonal diversity was possibly underestimated. Baseline antibody screening turned up just a handful of seropositive AZD1222 recipients. Spike-wide coverage was observed for vaccine-associated CD4 TCRs, with dominant responses at 160-218 and 743-854. Once two AZD1222 doses were given, Spike-specific TCR breadth and depth went up.

As concerns this clone: The antigen is unknown.

The germline CDR1 and CDR2 sequences are LNHDA and SQIVND (reference sequence). This CDR3 is built from 14 residues. V was trimmed by 3 bases and J by 6 bases, leaving 12 bases between them. Clones were read by immunoSEQ multiplex PCR, and TCRdb kept only the in-frame ones, dropping some. The sample holds over 100,000 clones, approximately 87% seen once. The chain combines TRBV19 with TRBJ2-1; D is uncertain. The source of this sequence is an adult in good health. The sequencing here drew on peripheral blood, taken on day 0 of AZD1222 vaccination. CDR3 bases: TGTGCCAGTAGTATCGCCCAAGGCGTCAATGAGCAGTTCTTC. Encoded protein: CASSIAQGVNEQFF.